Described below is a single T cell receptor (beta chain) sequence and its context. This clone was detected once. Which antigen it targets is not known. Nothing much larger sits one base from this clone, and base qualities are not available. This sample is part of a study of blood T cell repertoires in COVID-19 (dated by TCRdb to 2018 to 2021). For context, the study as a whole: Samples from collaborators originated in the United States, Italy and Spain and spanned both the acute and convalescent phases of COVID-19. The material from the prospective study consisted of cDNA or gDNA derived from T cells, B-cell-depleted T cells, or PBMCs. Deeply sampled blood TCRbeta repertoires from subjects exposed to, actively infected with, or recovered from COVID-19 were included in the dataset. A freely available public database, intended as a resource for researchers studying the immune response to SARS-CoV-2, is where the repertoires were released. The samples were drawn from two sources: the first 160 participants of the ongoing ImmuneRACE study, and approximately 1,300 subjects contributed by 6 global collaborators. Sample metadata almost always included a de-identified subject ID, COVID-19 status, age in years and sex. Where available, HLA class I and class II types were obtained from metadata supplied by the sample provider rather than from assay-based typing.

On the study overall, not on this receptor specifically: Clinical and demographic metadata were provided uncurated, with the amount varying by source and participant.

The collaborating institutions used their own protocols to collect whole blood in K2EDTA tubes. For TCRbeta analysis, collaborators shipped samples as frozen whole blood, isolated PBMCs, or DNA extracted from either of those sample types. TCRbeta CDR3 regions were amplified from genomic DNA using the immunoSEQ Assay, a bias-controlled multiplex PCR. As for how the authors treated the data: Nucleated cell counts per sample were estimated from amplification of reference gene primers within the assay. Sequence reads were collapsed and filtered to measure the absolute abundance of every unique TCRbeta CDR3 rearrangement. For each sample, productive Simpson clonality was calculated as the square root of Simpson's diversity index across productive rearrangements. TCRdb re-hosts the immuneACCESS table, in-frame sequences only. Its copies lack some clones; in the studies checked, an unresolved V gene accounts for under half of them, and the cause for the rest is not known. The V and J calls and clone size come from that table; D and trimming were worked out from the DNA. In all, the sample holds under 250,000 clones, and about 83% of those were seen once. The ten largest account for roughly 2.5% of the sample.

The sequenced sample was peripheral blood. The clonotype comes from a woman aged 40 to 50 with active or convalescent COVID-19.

In nucleotide form, the sequence is TGTGCCAGCAGTTTAGGAGGTTATTACAATGAGCAGTTCTTC. Translation gives CASSLGGYYNEQFF. Recombination joined TRBV27 with TRBJ2-1, and possibly TRBD2, on 5 matching bases. V loses 2 bases, J loses 4 bases, and the germline ends lie 9 bases apart. There are 14 amino acids in the CDR3, from cysteine to phenylalanine inclusive. This entry keeps only the CDR3 DNA: 42 bases, framed from base 1. From a lookup of the germline V gene (reference sequence), CDR1 and CDR2 are MNHEY and SMNVEV.